Below are 14 T cell receptor beta chains sequenced from a single sample in a study of cytomegalovirus exposure and HLA in healthy donors. It was with 60 Vbeta and 13 Jbeta primers that the PCR ran. Measured with immunoSEQ multiplex PCR; TCRdb has only the in-frame clones, and not every one. The repertoire holds tens of thousands of clones, with roughly four fifths as singletons. Sequencing was carried out using PBMCs. The receptors here all came from a man aged 30 to 39 in good health and CMV-seronegative.

This rearrangement joins TRBV4-1 to TRBJ2-1, with 15 bases matching TRBD2. The V gene end was trimmed by 2 bases and the J gene end by 8 bases; junction bases not matched to a gene: 4. The CDR3 has 16 residues. Germline CDR1 reads MGHRA; CDR2 reads YSYEKL. DNA of the CDR3: TGCGCCAGCAGCCAACGGACTAGCGGGAGGGTGGATGAGCAGTTCTTC. Translated, it gives CASSQRTSGRVDEQFF.

The V and J genes are TRBV6-5 and TRBJ1-1; unclear D gene. Germline-derived CDR1 and CDR2 are MNHEY and SVGAGI. The CDR3 extends over 15 amino acids. Trimming stripped 0 bases from V and 3 bases from J, with 11 bases between. The CDR3 region has the DNA TGTGCCAGCAGTTACTCTTACTCCGTGTACACTGAAGCTTTCTTT. It specifies CASSYSYSVYTEAFF.

The rearrangement joins TRBV6-5 to TRBJ2-7; TRBD1 aligns across 8 bases. V was clipped by 5 bases and J by 2 bases; unmatched bases: 5. This CDR3 region has 14 residues. Germline CDR1 reads MNHEY; CDR2 reads SVGAGI. The CDR3 sequence is CASSRTGNPYEQYF. CDR3 coding DNA: TGTGCCAGCAGTCGGACAGGGAATCCCTACGAGCAGTACTTC.

V usage is TRBV11-2 and J usage is TRBJ2-3; no definite D call. V was cut by 6 bases and J by 2 bases, with 21 bases left in between. CDR1 is SGHAT and CDR2 is FQNNGV in the germline V gene. The CDR3 is 17 amino acids. CDR3 sequence (DNA): TGTGCCAGCAGGCTATCCCTGGCAGGCACGGCCACAGATACGCAGTATTTT. Protein product: CASRLSLAGTATDTQYF.

The rearrangement uses TRBV27 and TRBJ2-5; weak D call: TRBD2 (5 bases). Germline V lookup: CDR1 MNHEY, CDR2 SMNVEV (reference sequence). The CDR3 consists of 15 residues. The V end lost 2 bases, the J end lost 4 bases, and 14 bases lay between the germline ends. The CDR3 sequence is CASSLTRGVRETQYF. Written as DNA, the CDR3 is TGTGCCAGCAGTTTAACACGGGGAGTCAGAGAGACCCAGTACTTC.

This clone was detected only a few times. The chain is built from TRBV5-1 and TRBJ1-1; TRBD1 matches at 7 bases. The CDR3 has 13 residues. V dropped 4 bases and J dropped 2; count of bases not matched to a gene: 2. Germline CDR1 reads SGHRS; CDR2 reads YFSETQ. Written as DNA, the CDR3 is TGCGCCAGCAGCGGGGACAGAAACACTGAAGCTTTCTTT. This gives the protein CASSGDRNTEAFF. The full variable domain, with the rest looked up from reference TRBV5-1 and TRBJ1-1, is KAGVTQTPRYLIKTRGQQVTLSCSPISGHRSVSWYQQTPGQGLQFLFEYFSETQRNKGNFPGRFSGRQFSNSRSEMNVSTLELGDSALYLCASSGDRNTEAFFGQGTRLTVV.

This clone was observed a few times. V is TRBV19 and J is TRBJ2-1, with TRBD2 matching over 11 bases. This CDR3 comprises 15 residues. Losses at the gene ends were 5 bases for V and 3 bases for J; bases not matched to a gene: 3. CDR1 is LNHDA, CDR2 SQIVND, per germline (reference sequence). CDR3 in DNA: TGTGCCAGTAGTGTGACTAGCGGGGACTACAATGAGCAGTTCTTC. The encoded protein is CASSVTSGDYNEQFF.

In DNA form, the CDR3 reads TGCGCCAGCACCCGACAGGGCCCGAACACTGAAGCTTTCTTT. Its protein product is CASTRQGPNTEAFF. This chain connects TRBV5-1 to TRBJ1-1; 7 positions match TRBD1. V gave up 6 bases and J gave up 1 base; unmatched junction bases: 6. Germline V CDR1 and CDR2: SGHRS, YFSETQ. The CDR3 is made up of 14 amino acids.

The chain joins TRBV6-6 to TRBJ1-2, with 10 positions matching TRBD1. Per the germline V gene, CDR1 is MNHNY and CDR2 is SVGAGI (reference sequence). The CDR3 totals 15 residues. Trimming took 5 bases from V and 7 from J; bases not matched to a gene: 10. DNA of the CDR3: TGTGCCAGCAGTAAACCGGGACAGGGGAAGCTTGGCTACACCTTC. Protein sequence: CASSKPGQGKLGYTF.

The chain uses TRBV7-2 and TRBJ2-7; TRBD1 matches 8 bases. This CDR3 is built from 13 residues. Looked up from germline, CDR1 is SGHTA and CDR2 is FQGNSA. Losses at the gene ends were 5 bases for V and 10 bases for J; bases not matched to a gene: 10. In DNA, the CDR3 is TGTGCCAGCAGCACAGAAACCGGGACAGGCCAGTACTTC. This sequence encodes CASSTETGTGQYF. The full variable domain, its missing parts supplied by reference TRBV7-2 and TRBJ2-7, is GAGVSQSPSNKVTEKGKDVELRCDPISGHTALYWYRQSLGQGLEFLIYFQGNSAPDKSGLPSDRFSAERTGGSVSTLTIQRTQQEDSAVYLCASSTETGTGQYFGPGTRLTVT.

The rearrangement uses TRBV7-2 and TRBJ1-2, with D tentatively TRBD1 (5 bases). The CDR3 consists of 16 residues. CDR1 and CDR2 (germline): SGHTA, FQGNSA. V lost 1 base and J lost 4, with 16 bases in between. The CDR3 sequence is CASSLGGGSEVYGYTF. CDR3 in DNA: TGTGCCAGCAGCTTAGGGGGCGGAAGCGAGGTCTATGGCTACACCTTC.

The gene calls are TRBV7-9 and TRBJ2-3, with 14 bases matching TRBD2. There are 15 residues in the CDR3. Unmatched junction bases numbered 3, after V lost 6 bases and J lost 4 bases. CDR1 is SEHNR, CDR2 FQNEAQ, per germline (reference sequence). CDR3 coding DNA: TGTGCCAGCAGGGGGACTAGCGGGAGCGCAGATACGCAGTATTTT. Its translation: CASRGTSGSADTQYF.

This chain joins TRBV6-4 and TRBJ2-1; no clear D. This CDR3 comprises 15 residues. V was cut by 2 bases and J by 2 bases, with 10 bases left in between. Germline assignment: CDR1 MRHNA and CDR2 SNTAGT. The CDR3 DNA follows: TGTGCCAGCAGTGACCAACCAGTCCCCTACAATGAGCAGTTCTTC. This translates into CASSDQPVPYNEQFF.

This chain uses TRBV5-8 with TRBJ1-3; 7 nucleotides align to TRBD1. This CDR3 contains 16 residues. From germline, CDR1 is SGHTS and CDR2 YDEGEE. V lost 3 bases and J lost 0; bases outside the gene matches: 6. The CDR3 nucleotides are TGTGCCAGCAGCTATCAGGGGGTTCTCTCTGGAAACACCATATATTTT. Residues: CASSYQGVLSGNTIYF.